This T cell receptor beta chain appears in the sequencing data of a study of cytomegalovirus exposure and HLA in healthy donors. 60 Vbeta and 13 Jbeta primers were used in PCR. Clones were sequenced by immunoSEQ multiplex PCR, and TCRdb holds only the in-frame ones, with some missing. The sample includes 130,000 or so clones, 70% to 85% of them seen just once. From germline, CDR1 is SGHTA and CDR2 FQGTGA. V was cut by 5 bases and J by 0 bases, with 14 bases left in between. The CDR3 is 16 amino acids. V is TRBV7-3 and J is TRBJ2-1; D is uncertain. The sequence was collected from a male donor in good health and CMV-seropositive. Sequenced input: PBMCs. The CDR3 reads CASSPDPRSSYNEQFF. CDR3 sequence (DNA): TGTGCCAGCAGCCCAGACCCCCGGAGCTCCTACAATGAGCAGTTCTTC.